The rows below give T cell receptor beta chains drawn from one sample of a study of beta chain features in type 1 diabetes. Some clones are missing from TCRdb's copy, which holds only in-frame ones; the method was immunoSEQ multiplex PCR. The sample lists 600,000 to 700,000 clones, roughly 12% occurring once. The sample taken for sequencing was naive CD4+ T cells from blood. These receptors were collected from a young man with type 1 diabetes. The conserved cysteine and the conserved F or W are not part of the CDR3 here.

J gene	V gene	CDR3 length	CDR3 protein
TRBJ1-2	TRBV5-4	12	ASSVRWDTPGYT
TRBJ2-3	TRBV5-1	13	ASSSPGQESDTQY
TRBJ2-1	TRBV7-2	12	AGSGSSSYNEQF
TRBJ2-6	TRBV7-2	14	ASSPPRAPGANVLT
TRBJ2-3	TRBV7-9	12	ASSSDQGADTQY
TRBJ2-1	TRBV2	13	ASSITGTSYNEQF
TRBJ1-3	TRBV7-9	15	ASSLGEGLISGNTIY
TRBJ2-1	TRBV9	14	ASSVATGIGPNEQF
TRBJ2-6	TRBV7-9	14	ASSSGTTSGANVLT
TRBJ2-7	TRBV7-9	13	ASSWGRWSGLEQY
TRBJ2-7	TRBV5-1	10	ASSLDNYEQY
TRBJ1-1	TRBV11-2	13	ASSLSVGAGGLAF
TRBJ1-4	TRBV29-1	11	SVGHTVGEKLF
TRBJ2-1	TRBV7-2	15	ASSLLGGLSSYNEQF
TRBJ1-2	TRBV2	12	ASSEAQEGFGYT
TRBJ2-2	TRBV2	12	ASRRQQRTGELF
TRBJ1-6	TRBV11-3	13	ASSLEGEYNSPLH
TRBJ1-5	TRBV29-1	11	SVEWGINQPQH
TRBJ1-4	TRBV19	11	ASIRGSNEKLF
TRBJ1-4	TRBV25-1	12	ASSEYWENEKLF
TRBJ2-7	TRBV7-9	9	ASSLNSEQY
TRBJ1-6	TRBV2	13	ASSVDRGYNSPLH
TRBJ2-3	TRBV5-4	12	ASSLPDRTDTQY
TRBJ2-2	TRBV27	16	ASSWGTSAKPINGELF
TRBJ1-6	TRBV11-2	11	ASSLDRSSPLH
TRBJ2-3	TRBV5-1	14	ASSLVSGGDTDTQY
TRBJ2-3	TRBV7-8	13	ASSADRGSTDTQY
TRBJ2-4	TRBV5-1	12	ASSLAESKNIQY
TRBJ1-3	TRBV13	14	ASSPRTGDSGNTIY
TRBJ1-4	TRBV4-3	15	ASSRGLASGGNEKLF
TRBJ1-3	TRBV7-8	13	ASSLRGGGGNTIY
TRBJ2-2	TRBV10-3	12	AISDQVGTGELF
TRBJ2-1	TRBV6-5	13	ASSPTSGGLYEQF
TRBJ1-2	TRBV27	12	ASSSLRTGYGYT
TRBJ2-7	TRBV7-2	11	ASSLDRAHEQY
TRBJ2-3	TRBV9	13	ASSPRGTETDTQY
TRBJ2-6	TRBV28	12	ASGLVPGANVLT
TRBJ2-2	TRBV7-2	13	ASSYGTGLTGELF
TRBJ2-4	TRBV18	14	ASSPATHSYNDIQY
TRBJ2-3	TRBV6-1	13	ASSGLAGFADTQY
TRBJ2-7	TRBV27	13	ASSRRQGPNHEQY
TRBJ2-1	TRBV7-9	14	ASSLAPGQGSDEQF
TRBJ2-5	TRBV7-9	10	ASSQQEETQY
TRBJ2-3	TRBV29-1	13	SVEKWDRGPDTQY
TRBJ2-1	TRBV29-1	11	SVGLQLANEQF
TRBJ1-6	TRBV7-2	10	ASGQRTSPLH